The present entry profiles one T cell receptor (beta chain) with its context. Per the study methods: It was from reference gene primer amplification that nucleated cell counts were estimated. The method was immunoSEQ multiplex PCR; TCRdb's version includes in-frame clones alone and lacks a portion of them. V and J calls and clone size follow that table, whereas D and trimming were derived from the DNA. The table lists 80,000 to 100,000 clones, over 80% of them singletons, with more than 1.5% in the top ten. This entry is derived from a study of blood T cell repertoires in COVID-19. For the study at large: There were acute and convalescent COVID-19 samples, and they came from the United States, Italy and Spain. PBMCs, B-cell-depleted T cells, or T cells provided the cDNA or gDNA that made up the material.

This CDR3 region has 20 residues. CDR1 and CDR2 (germline): MGHRA, YSYEKL. V was cut by 2 bases and J by 4 bases, with 24 bases left in between. J is TRBJ1-6 and V is TRBV4-1, with unresolved D. This clonotype originated in a human donor with active COVID-19. The donor label of this sample is uncertain. Sequencing was done on a sample of peripheral blood. The CDR3 loop reads CASSQKPGGSDGFYNSPLHF. CDR3 coding DNA: TGCGCCAGCAGCCAAAAGCCGGGAGGGTCGGACGGATTTTATAATTCACCCCTCCACTTT.